The 2 T cell receptor beta chains below all came from one sample that was sequenced in a study of T cells in Graves' hyperthyroidism and ophthalmopathy. The CDR3 regions of TCR beta were amplified from RNA transcripts. TCR CDR3 underwent first-round RT-PCR with the HTBI primer set. TCRdb reprocessed the multiplex PCR reads with MiXCR, giving one entry per CDR3 protein. The sample lists 350,000 or so distinct CDR3 sequences, around 20% occurring once. The sequencing sample was made of blood. The receptors come from a woman between 50 and 59 years old with Graves' hyperthyroidism.

The rearrangement uses TRBV3-1 and TRBJ2-7; TRBD2 might be the D (5 bases). The better agreement between TRBJ2-1 and the DNA end casts doubt on the J call. This CDR3 is 14 amino acids long. The V gene's germline CDR1 is LGHDT and CDR2 YNNKEL (reference sequence). CDR3 in DNA: TGTGCCAGCAGTGATGAGCGGCACTCCTACGAGCAGTTCTTC. This translates into CASSDERHSYEQFF.

This clonotype was counted many times. The chain joins TRBV10-3 to TRBJ1-4, with D possibly matching TRBD1 (6 bases). Trimming took 0 bases from V and 8 from J, leaving 13 bases between them. The CDR3 spans 15 residues. From germline, CDR1 is ENHRY and CDR2 SYGVKD. For the CDR3, the DNA is TGTGCCATCAGTGAGTCGCAACAGGGAGGGGAAAAACTGTTTTTT. It codes for CAISESQQGGEKLFF.